Given below is one T cell receptor beta chain in context. The sample is drawn from a study of cytotoxic CD8 clonotypes in ibrutinib-treated CLL. At the level of the study: Treatment had run for a median about twelve months, range 6 to 36, when response samples were taken.

The CDR3 is made up of 15 amino acids. The trim removed 2 bases at V and 8 bases at J, leaving 7 bases unmatched. Germline V gives CDR1 SGHNT, CDR2 YYREEE (reference sequence). The assay was immunoSEQ multiplex PCR, and TCRdb's table has in-frame clones only and misses some. The sample lists about 140,000 clones, 70% to 90% occurring once. The chain recombines TRBV5-4 with TRBJ1-2, with 12 bases identical to TRBD1. The TCR originated in a human donor with chronic lymphocytic leukemia. The sequences come from PBMCs, collected after 36 months of ibrutinib treatment. CDR3 DNA: TGTGCCAGCAGCTTCCGGGACAGGGGGCGCCGAGGCTACACCTTC. Protein product: CASSFRDRGRRGYTF.